Listed here are 19 T cell receptor beta chains from one sample, sequenced in a study of blood T cells in healthy people across ages. The authors ran a second PCR of about 6 to 11 cycles using a sample-barcoded 5' primer and a J-beta primer mix. TCRdb itself ran the 5' RACE reads through MiXCR, one entry per CDR3 protein. This table holds around 1.5 million distinct CDR3 sequences, 55% to 75% found once. Sequencing input: blood. The receptors here all came from a man in his late teens or twenties in good health.

This clonotype has ten or more counts. This chain's CDR3 is CSFLGDSYEQYF. In DNA form, the CDR3 reads TGCAGCTTTCTGGGGGACAGCTACGAGCAGTACTTC. This chain connects TRBV29-1 to TRBJ2-7; 7 nucleotides line up with TRBD1. This CDR3 region has 12 residues. CDR1 SQVTM and CDR2 ANQGSEA come from the germline V gene. The V segment lost 8 bases and the J segment 3 bases; nucleotides outside the gene matches: 7.

The sample holds a few counts of this clonotype. V gene TRBV6-6 combines with J gene TRBJ2-6; D remains ambiguous. The CDR3 is made up of 14 amino acids. Per the germline V gene, CDR1 is MNHNY and CDR2 is SVGAGI (reference sequence). V was shortened by 6 bases and J by 2 bases, with 8 bases between the two germline ends. The CDR3 region has the DNA TGTGCCAGCAGGTCGCTCCCTGGGGCCAACGTCCTGACTTTC. Residues: CASRSLPGANVLTF.

CDR3: CASSYTRLPRTQYF. DNA for the CDR3: TGTGCCAGCAGTTACACAAGGTTACCAAGGACCCAGTACTTC. This chain links TRBV6-2 or TRBV6-3 with TRBJ2-5; unclear D gene. Germline V lookup: CDR1 MNHEY, CDR2 SVGEGT. The CDR3 sequence is 14 residues long. Trimming took off 2 bases at V and 7 bases at J, with 14 bases between the two ends.

This clonotype was observed a single time. The gene calls are TRBV12-3 or TRBV12-4 and TRBJ2-7; 13 bases are shared with TRBD2. This CDR3 has 17 residues. V lost 7 bases and J lost 0; bases outside the gene matches: 9. The CDR3 nucleotides are TGTGCCAGCACACCCCTGACTAGCGGGAGGATCTCCTACGAGCAGTACTTC. Its translation is CASTPLTSGRISYEQYF.

The sample holds one count of this clonotype. The chain couples TRBV28 to TRBJ2-1, with D hard to call. The CDR3 contains 12 residues. V was clipped by 0 bases and J by 7 bases, with 4 bases between them. Germline assignment: CDR1 MDHEN and CDR2 SYDVKM. This CDR3 is CASSLWINEQFF. DNA for the CDR3: TGTGCCAGCAGTTTATGGATAAATGAGCAGTTCTTC.

The chain links TRBV6-1 to TRBJ2-1; weak D call: TRBD1 (5 bases). Between the trimmed V and J ends, which lost 4 bases and 0 bases, there was a span of 10 bases. This CDR3 spans 15 amino acids. Germline assignment: CDR1 MNHNS and CDR2 SASEGT. The CDR3 coding sequence is TGTGCCAGCAGTGGGGGCGCCTACTCCTACAATGAGCAGTTCTTC. It is translated as CASSGGAYSYNEQFF.

The J gene is TRBJ2-1, the V gene TRBV15, with D maybe TRBD2 (5 bases). The CDR3 totals 15 residues. Trimming left V 0 bases short and J 7 bases short, with 13 bases between. In germline, CDR1 is LNHNV, CDR2 YYDKDF (reference sequence). In nucleotides, the CDR3 is TGTGCCACCAGCAGAGATCAGAGAGGGCGGAATGAGCAGTTCTTC. Protein product: CATSRDQRGRNEQFF.

The rearrangement joins TRBV25-1 to TRBJ2-5; D tentatively reads TRBD1 or TRBD2 (5 bases each). The CDR3 covers 13 residues. V lost 4 bases, J lost 5 bases, and 11 bases lay in between. Germline V lookup: CDR1 MGHDK, CDR2 SYGVNS. CDR3 in DNA: TGTGCCAGCAGTGCCGGGGCGCTGGAGACCCAGTACTTC. Protein product: CASSAGALETQYF. The full variable domain, in which reference TRBV25-1 and TRBJ2-5 provide the parts outside the CDR3, is EADIYQTPRYLVIGTGKKITLECSQTMGHDKMYWYQQDPGMELHLIHYSYGVNSTEKGDLSSESTVSRIRTEHFPLTLESARPSHTSQYLCASSAGALETQYFGPGTRLLVL.

The J gene is TRBJ2-1, the V gene TRBV3-1, with TRBD2 identical over 14 bases. The CDR3 is made up of 15 amino acids. CDR1 is LGHDT, CDR2 YNNKEL, per germline (reference sequence). Germline trimming cut 3 bases from V and 13 bases from J; bases unmatched to any gene: 8. CDR3 amino acids: CASSQGTSGSQTQFF. The CDR3 nucleotides read TGTGCCAGCAGCCAGGGGACTAGCGGGAGCCAGACCCAGTTCTTC.

For the CDR3, the DNA is TGTGCCAGCCGGGACAGAAGACGTCCTGGGGCCAACGTCCTGACTTTC. Amino acids: CASRDRRRPGANVLTF. The chain links TRBV12-3 or TRBV12-4 to TRBJ2-6; 7 nucleotides align to TRBD1. The CDR3 is 16 residues long. Trimming took 8 bases from V and 2 from J; bases not matched to a gene: 9.

The genes are TRBV29-1 and TRBJ1-1, with a weak D call TRBD1 (6 bases). The germline V gene encodes CDR1 SQVTM and CDR2 ANQGSEA. V was trimmed by 6 bases and J by 6 bases, leaving 11 bases between them. The CDR3 covers 11 residues. In DNA, the CDR3 is TGCAGCGTATCAGGGGAGGCTGAAGCTTTCTTT. Translating gives CSVSGEAEAFF.

This chain joins TRBV10-3 and TRBJ2-1, with D tentatively TRBD1 (6 bases). Trimming took off 7 bases at V and 2 bases at J, with 15 bases between the two ends. The CDR3 is made up of 15 amino acids. CDR1 is ENHRY and CDR2 is SYGVKD in the germline V gene. The CDR3 spells CAINSGTSTYNEQFF. CDR3 nucleotides: TGTGCCATCAATTCCGGGACATCGACCTACAATGAGCAGTTCTTC.

This clonotype turned up a few times. The chain uses TRBV6-2 or TRBV6-3 and TRBJ2-3, with unresolved D. Germline CDR1 MNHEY, CDR2 SVGEGT. The CDR3 spans 12 residues. V was shortened by 5 bases and J by 6 bases, with 9 bases between the two germline ends. The CDR3 loop reads CASSTLGDTQYF. The CDR3 coding sequence is TGTGCCAGCAGTACCCTTGGGGATACGCAGTATTTT.

This clonotype was counted a single time. The chain carries TRBV6-2 or TRBV6-3 and TRBJ1-6; D remains unclear. Germline CDR1 and CDR2: MNHEY and SVGEGT. The CDR3 sequence is 13 residues long. Trimming shortened V by 5 bases and J by 7 bases, and 9 bases separated the two germline ends. CDR3 sequence reads: CASSADFNSPLHF. In DNA, the CDR3 is TGTGCCAGCAGTGCGGATTTCAATTCACCCCTCCACTTT.

This sequence joins TRBV27 and TRBJ1-4, with D unclear. The V end lost 2 bases, the J end lost 7 bases, and 14 bases lay between the germline ends. The CDR3 loop spans 15 amino acids. Germline CDR1 reads MNHEY; CDR2 reads SMNVEV (reference sequence). CDR3 region: CASSLRMDKREKLFF. The CDR3 DNA reads TGTGCCAGCAGTTTAAGAATGGATAAACGTGAAAAACTGTTTTTT.

The chain couples TRBV6-5 to TRBJ2-4; 10 positions agree with TRBD1. The CDR3 totals 14 residues. V lost 5 bases and J lost 7; bases outside the gene matches: 5. Germline V gives CDR1 MNHEY, CDR2 SVGAGI. The CDR3 protein is CASSAPGQGNIQYF. The CDR3 DNA reads as TGTGCCAGCAGTGCGCCGGGACAGGGGAACATTCAGTACTTC.

V and J are TRBV12-3 or TRBV12-4 and TRBJ2-3; tentative D call: TRBD2 (5 bases). V was clipped by 5 bases and J by 0 bases, with 9 bases between them. The CDR3 is made up of 14 amino acids. The CDR3 loop is CASSQRTSTDTQYF. CDR3 nucleotide sequence: TGTGCCAGCAGTCAAAGGACTAGCACAGATACGCAGTATTTT.

This clonotype was recorded a few times. The CDR3 loop reads CSATSGGRLYEQYF. DNA for the CDR3: TGCAGTGCTACTAGCGGGGGACGCCTCTACGAGCAGTACTTC. The chain employs TRBV20-1 and TRBJ2-7, with TRBD2 matching 10 bases. The V and J ends lost 4 bases and 3 bases, in that order; junction bases with no gene match: 6. The length of the CDR3 is 14 residues. Germline V CDR1 and CDR2: DFQATT, SNEGSKA (reference sequence).

V is TRBV5-1 and J is TRBJ2-1, with D perhaps assigned TRBD1 or TRBD2 (5 bases each). Germline V gene lookup returns CDR1 SGHRS and CDR2 YFSETQ. V lost 4 bases, J lost 4 bases, and 18 bases lay in between. The length of the CDR3 is 16 residues. The CDR3 DNA follows: TGCGCCAGCAGCCTTGATACGGGACGGAGTTACAATGAGCAGTTCTTC. It is translated as CASSLDTGRSYNEQFF.